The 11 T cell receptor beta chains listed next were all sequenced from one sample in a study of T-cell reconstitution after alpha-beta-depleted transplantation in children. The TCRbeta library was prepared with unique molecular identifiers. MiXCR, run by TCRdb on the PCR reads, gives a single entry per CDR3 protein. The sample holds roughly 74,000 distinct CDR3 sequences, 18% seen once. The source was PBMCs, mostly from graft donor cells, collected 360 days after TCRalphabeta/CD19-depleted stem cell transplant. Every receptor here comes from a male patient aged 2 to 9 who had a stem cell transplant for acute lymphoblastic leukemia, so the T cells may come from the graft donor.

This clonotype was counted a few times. The CDR3 loop is CASSLNRGSTEAFF. CDR3 coding DNA: TGTGCCAGCAGCCTTAACAGGGGGAGCACTGAAGCTTTCTTT. The chain has TRBV3-1 and TRBJ1-1; 8 positions match TRBD1. The CDR3 is 14 residues long. V lost 4 bases to trimming and J lost 4 bases; unmatched junction nucleotides: 5. CDR1 is LGHDT and CDR2 is YNNKEL in the germline V gene (reference sequence).

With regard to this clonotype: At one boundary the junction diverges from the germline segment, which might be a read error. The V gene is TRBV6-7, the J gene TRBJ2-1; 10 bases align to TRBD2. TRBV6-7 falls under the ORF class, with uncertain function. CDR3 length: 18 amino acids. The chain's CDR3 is CTSSFSGTSASSYNEQFF. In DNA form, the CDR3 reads TGTACCAGCAGTTTTAGTGGGACTAGCGCCAGCTCCTACAATGAGCAGTTCTTC.

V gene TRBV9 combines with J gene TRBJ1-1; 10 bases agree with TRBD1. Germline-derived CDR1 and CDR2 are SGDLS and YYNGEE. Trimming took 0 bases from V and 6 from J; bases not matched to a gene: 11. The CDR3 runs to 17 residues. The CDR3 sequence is CASSVATPRTGGSEAFF. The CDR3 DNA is TGTGCCAGCAGCGTAGCTACCCCGCGGACAGGGGGATCTGAAGCTTTCTTT.

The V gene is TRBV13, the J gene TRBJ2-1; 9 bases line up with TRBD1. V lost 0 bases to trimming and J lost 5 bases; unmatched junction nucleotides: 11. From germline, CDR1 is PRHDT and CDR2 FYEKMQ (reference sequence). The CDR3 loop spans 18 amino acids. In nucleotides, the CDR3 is TGTGCCAGCAGCTTAGGGCCCCCTCGGGACAGGGAAGACAATGAGCAGTTCTTC. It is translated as CASSLGPPRDREDNEQFF.

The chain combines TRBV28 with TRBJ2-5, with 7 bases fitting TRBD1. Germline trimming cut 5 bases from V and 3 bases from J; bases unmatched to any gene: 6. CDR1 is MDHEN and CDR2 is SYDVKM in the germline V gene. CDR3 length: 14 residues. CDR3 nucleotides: TGTGCCAGCAGTCCCATACAGGGGAAAGAGACCCAGTACTTC. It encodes CASSPIQGKETQYF.

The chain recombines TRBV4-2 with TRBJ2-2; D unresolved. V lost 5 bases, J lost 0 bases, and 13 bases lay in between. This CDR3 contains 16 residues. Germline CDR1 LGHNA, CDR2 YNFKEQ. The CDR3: CASSAAHTSNTGELFF. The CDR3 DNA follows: TGTGCCAGCAGCGCAGCCCACACGTCGAACACCGGGGAGCTGTTTTTT.

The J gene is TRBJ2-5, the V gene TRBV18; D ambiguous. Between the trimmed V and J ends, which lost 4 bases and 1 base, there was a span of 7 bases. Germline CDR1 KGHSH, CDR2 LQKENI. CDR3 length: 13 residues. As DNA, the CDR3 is TGTGCCAGCTCACGCCTCCTCCAAGAGACCCAGTACTTC. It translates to CASSRLLQETQYF.

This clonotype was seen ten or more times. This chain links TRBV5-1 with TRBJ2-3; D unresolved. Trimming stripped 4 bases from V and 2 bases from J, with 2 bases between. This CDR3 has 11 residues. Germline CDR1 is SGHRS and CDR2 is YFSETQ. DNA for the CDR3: TGCGCCAGCAGCATCACAGATACGCAGTATTTT. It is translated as CASSITDTQYF.

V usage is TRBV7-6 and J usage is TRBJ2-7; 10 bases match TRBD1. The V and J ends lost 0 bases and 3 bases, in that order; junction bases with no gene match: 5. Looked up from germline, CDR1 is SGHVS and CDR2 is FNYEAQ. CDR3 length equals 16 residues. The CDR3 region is CASSLASGQGSYEQYF. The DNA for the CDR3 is TGTGCCAGCAGCTTAGCGTCGGGACAGGGGAGCTACGAGCAGTACTTC.

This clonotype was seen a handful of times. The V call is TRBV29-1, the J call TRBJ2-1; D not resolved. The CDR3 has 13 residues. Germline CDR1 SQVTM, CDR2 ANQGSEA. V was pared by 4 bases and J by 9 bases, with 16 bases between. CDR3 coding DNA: TGCAGCGTTGGGTCGCGGCAACCGGCTGAGCAGTTCTTC. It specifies CSVGSRQPAEQFF.

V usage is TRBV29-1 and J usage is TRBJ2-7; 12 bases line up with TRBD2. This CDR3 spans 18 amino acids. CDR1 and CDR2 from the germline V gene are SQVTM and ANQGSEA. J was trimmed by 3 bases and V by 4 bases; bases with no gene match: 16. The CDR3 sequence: CSVGFPRLAGVPYYEQYF. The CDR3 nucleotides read TGCAGCGTTGGGTTCCCCCGACTAGCGGGAGTCCCCTACTACGAGCAGTACTTC.